A selection of T cell receptor beta chains follows, all from one sample in a study of T cells in Graves' hyperthyroidism and ophthalmopathy. TCRdb called the multiplex PCR reads again in MiXCR, with one record for every CDR3 protein. The data contain about 610,000 distinct CDR3 sequences, under 15% of them singletons. Sequencing used blood. Every receptor here comes from a woman between 40 and 50 years old with Graves' ophthalmopathy. CDR3s include the opening cysteine and the closing phenylalanine or tryptophan. A D gene is named only where the DNA matches it firmly. Size is stated for part of the rows, as once, few or many counts, or as a class when the clone is expanded.

clone size	J gene	V gene	D gene	CDR3 DNA	CDR3 protein
many	TRBJ2-2	TRBV7-3	NA	TGTGCCAGCAGCGCGTCAGACACCGGGGAGCTGTTTTTT	CASSASDTGELFF
NA	TRBJ1-3	TRBV7-8	NA	TGTGCCAGCAGCTTAACCAACTCTGGAAACACCATATATTTT	CASSLTNSGNTIYF
many	TRBJ1-5	TRBV6-5	TRBD1	TGTGCCAGCAGTTACTTTTGGACAGGAGCTAGCAATCAGCCCCAGCATTTT	CASSYFWTGASNQPQHF
many	TRBJ1-5	TRBV7-9	NA	TGTGCCAGCAGCTTAACCCTTGGTCAGCCCCAGCATTTT	CASSLTLGQPQHF
many	TRBJ2-5	TRBV20-1	NA	TGCAGTGCTAGATCGAGGGCCGCCCAAGAGACCCAGTACTTC	CSARSRAAQETQYF
many	TRBJ2-7	TRBV6-4	TRBD2	TGTGCCAGCAGCCCCTCCCTAGCGGGAGCCGACGAGCAGTACTTC	CASSPSLAGADEQYF
many	TRBJ1-2	TRBV29-1	NA	TGCAGCGTTGAAGATTGGAAACGGCCCAACTATGGCTACACCTTC	CSVEDWKRPNYGYTF
few	TRBJ1-1	TRBV12-3/TRBV12-4	TRBD1	TGTGCCAGCAGCCGACAGGGGGGACGCACTGAAGCTTTCTTT	CASSRQGGRTEAFF
many	TRBJ1-5	TRBV6-2/TRBV6-3	NA	TGTGCCAGCAGGGAGTATAGCGGCAATCAGCCCCAGCATTTT	CASREYSGNQPQHF
few	TRBJ1-1	TRBV10-3	TRBD1	TGTGCCATCAGTGTTGGTGACAGGGATTCGAAACCGCGAGCTTTCTTT	CAISVGDRDSKPRAFF
once	TRBJ2-3	TRBV6-5	NA	TGTGCCAGCAGTTTTACAGGGAGTACCACAGATACGCAGTATTTT	CASSFTGSTTDTQYF
NA	TRBJ1-3	TRBV29-1	NA	TGCAGCGCCCTGGGAAGGGGAAACACCATATGTTTT	CSALGRGNTICF
many	TRBJ1-1	TRBV7-8	NA	TGTGCCAGCAGCTTTGTAGGAAAGAACACTGAAGCTTTCTTT	CASSFVGKNTEAFF
NA	TRBJ1-2	TRBV28	NA	TGTGCCAGCAGTTCTACATTATCAGGGGCCTATGGCTACACCTTC	CASSSTLSGAYGYTF
many	TRBJ2-7	TRBV28	TRBD2	TGTGCCAGCGCGTCCTCCCGCGGACTAGCGGGAGGGACCGACTACGAGCAGTACTTC	CASASSRGLAGGTDYEQYF
many	TRBJ2-5	TRBV30	NA	TGTGCCTGGACTTACGGACGGATGATTGAGACCCAGTACTTC	CAWTYGRMIETQYF
many	TRBJ1-1	TRBV29-1	NA	TGCAGCGGGGCCTTGGGTCCGAACACTGAAGCTTTCTTT	CSGALGPNTEAFF
many	TRBJ1-2	TRBV6-5	NA	TGTGCCAGCAGTTACTCCCCCGACAGTCACTATGGCTACACCTTC	CASSYSPDSHYGYTF
many	TRBJ1-1	TRBV5-1	NA	TGCGCCAGCAGCGACGCAGGGGAATACGGTGAAGCTTTCTTT	CASSDAGEYGEAFF
NA	TRBJ2-2	TRBV12-3/TRBV12-4	NA	TGTGCCAGCAACTATTATTCCAACACCGGGGAGCTGTTTTTT	CASNYYSNTGELFF
few	TRBJ1-1	TRBV29-1	TRBD1	TGCAGCGTTGGAAGGACAGGGTCCACTGAAGCTTTCTTT	CSVGRTGSTEAFF
many	TRBJ2-7	TRBV28	TRBD2	TGTGCCAGCAGTTTAACTAGCGCCCTGGGGTACGAGCAGTACTTC	CASSLTSALGYEQYF
many	TRBJ2-7	TRBV12-3/TRBV12-4	TRBD1	TGTGCCAGCAGTTCACCCGGGACAGGGTATTACGAGCAGTACTTC	CASSSPGTGYYEQYF
many	TRBJ1-1	TRBV7-6	TRBD1	TGTGCCAGCAGCCCTACCGTACAGGGGCTGTCGGACACTGAAGCTTTCTTT	CASSPTVQGLSDTEAFF
NA	TRBJ2-5	TRBV5-6	NA	TGTGCCAGCAGCTTGGTACCAGCGGGTTCTCAAGAGACCCAGTACTTC	CASSLVPAGSQETQYF
many	TRBJ1-1	TRBV27	NA	TGTGCCAGCAGTTTTTGGGGGGCACGGGCTTTCTTT	CASSFWGARAFF
many	TRBJ2-7	TRBV28	NA	TGTGCCAGCAGTTTATCGATGGCAAGCTCCTACGAGCAGTACTTC	CASSLSMASSYEQYF
once	TRBJ1-1	TRBV27	NA	TGTGCCAGCAGTTTATCGCTGTACACTAACACTGAAGCTTTCTTT	CASSLSLYTNTEAFF
many	TRBJ2-7	TRBV6-2/TRBV6-3	NA	TGTGCCAGCAGTTACAGACCAGGCTTACCTTCCTACGAGCAGTACTTC	CASSYRPGLPSYEQYF
many	TRBJ1-3	TRBV12-3/TRBV12-4	NA	TGTGCCACGTGGTTAACAGGGACTGGAAACACCATATATTTT	CATWLTGTGNTIYF
many	TRBJ2-7	TRBV6-2/TRBV6-3	TRBD1	TGTGCCAGCAGGCGGGACAGGGATTACGAGCAGTACTTC	CASRRDRDYEQYF
many	TRBJ1-4	TRBV12-3/TRBV12-4	NA	TGTGCCAGCAGTTGGAGGACCGCTGGGGAAAAACTGTTTTTT	CASSWRTAGEKLFF
NA	TRBJ1-6	TRBV7-2	TRBD1	TGTGCCAGCAGCATCCGGGACAGCTCCTATAATTCACCCCTCCACTTT	CASSIRDSSYNSPLHF
few	TRBJ2-2	TRBV11-3	NA	TGTGCCAGCCTACAGAACACCGGGGAGCTGTTTTTT	CASLQNTGELFF
few	TRBJ2-5	TRBV11-3	NA	TGTGCCAGCAGCTTAGACTTCAAGGTCACTCGGGAGACCCAGTACTTC	CASSLDFKVTRETQYF
NA	TRBJ1-1	TRBV6-1	NA	TGTGCCAGCACCCGATCGGGGGAAGAGGGAGAAACTGAAGCTTTCTTT	CASTRSGEEGETEAFF
many	TRBJ2-7	TRBV29-1	TRBD1	TGCAGCGCCTCCCTGGCAGGGGGCCCTTCGGAGCAGTACTTC	CSASLAGGPSEQYF
many	TRBJ1-2	TRBV28	NA	TGTGCCAGCAGTTTGGGTCTGGACAGATTGAACTATGGCTACACCTTC	CASSLGLDRLNYGYTF
many	TRBJ2-1	TRBV29-1	NA	TGCAGCGTTGAGGGACCCTTGATCTTC	CSVEGPLIF
many	TRBJ2-2	TRBV6-1	TRBD1	TGTGCCAGCAGCAGGGGGTTGACCGGGGAGCTGTTTTTT	CASSRGLTGELFF
many	TRBJ1-2	TRBV7-2	NA	TGTGCCAGCAGCTTCAATAGGGGCGGGAGGTATGGCTACACCTTC	CASSFNRGGRYGYTF
NA	TRBJ2-7	TRBV10-3	TRBD1	TGTGCCATCAGTGACCCGGGACAGGTATCCTACGAGCAGTACTTC	CAISDPGQVSYEQYF
many	TRBJ2-1	TRBV20-1	NA	TGCAGTGCTAGAGAACTTCATGAGCAGTTCTTC	CSARELHEQFF
few	TRBJ2-2	TRBV11-3	TRBD1	TGTGCCAGCAGCCTCCCAGGGGGCACCGGGGAGCTGTTTTTT	CASSLPGGTGELFF
many	TRBJ2-5	TRBV5-1	TRBD1	TGCGCCAGCAGCGAACAGGGGGCCCAAGAGACCCAGTACTTC	CASSEQGAQETQYF
many	TRBJ2-7	TRBV6-1	NA	TGTGCCAGCAGCCGTACGACGTCCTCCTACGAGCAGTACTTC	CASSRTTSSYEQYF
NA	TRBJ2-4	TRBV9	NA	TGTGCCAGCAGCGTGGATTCCATAGCCAAAAACATTCAGTACTTC	CASSVDSIAKNIQYF
many	TRBJ2-7	TRBV6-2/TRBV6-3	NA	TGTGCCAGCAGTTACACCGGACACACCTACGAGCAGTACTTC	CASSYTGHTYEQYF
few	TRBJ2-7	TRBV20-1	NA	TGCGTCGCACGGGCCCTGTACGAGCAGTACTTC	CVARALYEQYF
few	TRBJ2-7	TRBV30	NA	TGTGCCTGGAGTACCGGGGCCGCTGGGGAGCAGTACTTC	CAWSTGAAGEQYF
NA	TRBJ1-6	TRBV5-4	NA	TGTGCCAGCAGCTCTCGCAGGGCCTATAATAATTCACCCCTCCACTTT	CASSSRRAYNNSPLHF
many	TRBJ2-7	TRBV14	NA	TGTGCCAGCAGCCAACCCCAGGACACCCACTCCTACGAGCAGTACTTC	CASSQPQDTHSYEQYF
many	TRBJ1-3	TRBV12-3/TRBV12-4	NA	TGTGCCACCCGGGACGTCCCCTCTGGAAACACCATATATTTT	CATRDVPSGNTIYF
many	TRBJ2-7	TRBV5-8	NA	TGTGCCAGCAGCTTCCCCGCCGGGACCTACGAGCAGTACTTC	CASSFPAGTYEQYF
many	TRBJ1-3	TRBV27	NA	TGTGCCAGCAGTTCCGGGACATCCAGCAACACCATATATTTT	CASSSGTSSNTIYF
few	TRBJ2-3	TRBV29-1	NA	TGCAGCGCCATGAAAGGACAGACGATAGATACGCAGTATTTT	CSAMKGQTIDTQYF
many	TRBJ1-6	TRBV30	NA	TGTGCCTGGAGTGGCATCAGGGTGCATGGTTCACCCCTCCACTTT	CAWSGIRVHGSPLHF
many	TRBJ2-4	TRBV7-6	NA	TGTGCCAGCAGCTTAGGGGATGAAAACATTCAGTACTTC	CASSLGDENIQYF
NA	TRBJ1-1	TRBV6-4	NA	TGTGCCAGCAAGACGACAATGAACACTGAAGCTTTCTTT	CASKTTMNTEAFF
many	TRBJ2-5	TRBV11-2	NA	TGTGCCAGCAGCGAGGGACCCTGGGGGAAGACCCAGTACTTC	CASSEGPWGKTQYF